Shown below are 10 T cell receptor beta chains from a single sample sequenced in a study of blood T cells in healthy people across ages. A second roughly 6 to 11 cycle PCR used barcoded and J-beta primers. From the 5' RACE reads, TCRdb called clonotypes with MiXCR, one entry per CDR3 protein. This sample has 550,000 to 650,000 distinct CDR3 sequences, with about a quarter found just once. Separately, the same data were catalogued under a study of T cells of mothers and their children.

Sample: blood. The source of these receptors is a boy younger than 10 in good health.

The chain employs TRBV7-3 and TRBJ1-1; D ambiguous. The CDR3 covers 18 residues. Germline V CDR1 and CDR2: SGHTA, FQGTGA. The V and J ends lost 1 base and 3 bases respectively, with 21 bases between them. CDR3 nucleotides: TGTGCCAGCAGCTTAAACCCACTCGTACCTCCAAAGGACACTGAAGCTTTCTTT. It codes for CASSLNPLVPPKDTEAFF. The complete variable domain, with remaining parts taken from reference TRBV7-3 and TRBJ1-1, reads GAGVSQTPSNKVTEKGKYVELRCDPISGHTALYWYRQSLGQGPEFLIYFQGTGAADDSGLPNDRFFAVRPEGSVSTLKIQRTERGDSAVYLCASSLNPLVPPKDTEAFFGQGTRLTVV.

The sample holds a few counts of this clonotype. The rearrangement links TRBV7-2 to TRBJ2-3; D may match TRBD1 or TRBD2 (5 bases each). Deletions cut 5 bases from V and 0 bases from J, with 18 bases between. CDR1 and CDR2 (germline): SGHTA, FQGNSA. This CDR3 region has 17 residues. This chain's CDR3 is CASSPGARSKSTDTQYF. DNA for the CDR3: TGTGCCAGCAGCCCCGGGGCTAGGTCTAAAAGCACAGATACGCAGTATTTT.

This clonotype was recorded a few times. The junction differs from germline at one of its ends, possibly a read error. The genes are TRBV7-9 and TRBJ2-5, with 7 positions matching TRBD1. CDR1 SEHNR and CDR2 FQNEAQ come from the germline V gene (reference sequence). CDR3 length: 16 residues. In nucleotides, the CDR3 is TGTGCCGGCAGCAAAGCATACACAGGGGCAGAAGAGACCCAGTACTTC. Protein product: CAGSKAYTGAEETQYF.

The chain employs TRBV5-1 and TRBJ2-3; 7 bases are shared with TRBD1. V shed 4 bases, J shed 2 bases, and the junction held 7 bases outside the gene matches. The germline CDR1 and CDR2 sequences are SGHRS and YFSETQ. CDR3 length equals 15 residues. CDR3 nucleotides: TGCGCCAGCAGCGATCGACAGGGCCCCACAGATACGCAGTATTTT. This translates into CASSDRQGPTDTQYF.

V is TRBV7-2 and J is TRBJ1-5, with 9 bases that match TRBD1. The CDR3 contains 16 residues. CDR1 is SGHTA, CDR2 FQGNSA, per germline. V shed 3 bases and J 5 bases; nucleotides not matched to a gene: 8. This CDR3 is CASSFRVGQGHQPQHF. The CDR3 nucleotides are TGTGCCAGCAGCTTCCGAGTAGGACAGGGGCATCAGCCCCAGCATTTT.

This clonotype was recorded a few times. At one end, the junction sequence differs from germline, possibly due to a read error. The chain is built from TRBV5-1 and TRBJ2-3, with unresolved D. The CDR3 covers 13 residues. From germline, CDR1 is SGHRS and CDR2 YFSETQ. CDR3 residues: CVSSPLVGPSGYF. In nucleotides, the CDR3 is TGCGTCAGCAGCCCTCTGGTGGGCCCCTCGGGGTATTTT.

The rearrangement links TRBV15 to TRBJ2-3; TRBD2 might be the D (5 bases). This CDR3 spans 16 amino acids. The V end lost 4 bases, the J end lost 1 base, and 15 bases lay between the germline ends. Germline V lookup: CDR1 LNHNV, CDR2 YYDKDF (reference sequence). The CDR3 sequence is CATSKEEAEGTDTQYF. As DNA, the CDR3 is TGTGCCACCAGCAAGGAGGAGGCCGAGGGCACAGATACGCAGTATTTT.

The rearrangement joins TRBV7-2 to TRBJ2-5, with 9 nucleotides matching TRBD1. V was clipped by 4 bases and J by 0 bases; unmatched bases: 3. The length of the CDR3 is 15 residues. Germline V CDR1 and CDR2: SGHTA, FQGNSA. The CDR3 nucleotides are TGTGCCAGCAGCTCCGGGACAGGGTACCAAGAGACCCAGTACTTC. Its protein is CASSSGTGYQETQYF.

There are a few counts of this clonotype. This sequence joins TRBV29-1 and TRBJ1-5; possibly TRBD1 for D (5 bases). From germline, CDR1 is SQVTM and CDR2 ANQGSEA. V was cut by 6 bases and J by 0 bases, with 21 bases left in between. This CDR3 has 17 residues. CDR3: CSVDSCRGTHSNQPQHF. CDR3 sequence (DNA): TGCAGCGTCGACTCCTGTAGAGGGACTCATAGCAATCAGCCCCAGCATTTT.

This clonotype was seen repeatedly, ten times or more. V is TRBV3-1 and J is TRBJ2-4; D remains ambiguous. This CDR3 has 14 amino acids. The V gene lost 0 bases and the J gene lost 6 bases, with 9 bases spanning the gap. CDR1 and CDR2 (germline): LGHDT, YNNKEL (reference sequence). The chain's CDR3 is CASSQDRRINIQYF. CDR3 sequence (DNA): TGTGCCAGCAGCCAAGATCGGCGGATAAACATTCAGTACTTC.